This record concerns one T cell receptor beta chain sequence. The antigen is not known. This specimen belongs to a study of cytotoxic CD8 clonotypes in ibrutinib-treated CLL. Study information: Partial responses totalled approximately 24 and complete responses 2; after median roughly 68 months, about 15 remained remitted and roughly twelve progressed. Whole-study findings and limits: Different sampling times were used for sustained-remission and progressing patients. Clonality grew at ibrutinib response; at progression, it decreased back toward baseline.

CDR1 is ENHRY, CDR2 SYGVKD, per germline. This CDR3 region has 13 residues. Trimming took 5 bases from V and 7 from J, leaving 13 bases between them. Only in-frame clones appear in the TCRdb table, and some are missing; sequencing was by immunoSEQ multiplex PCR. The data hold 200,000 to 250,000 clones, with approximately 75% observed a single time. The V call is TRBV10-3, the J call TRBJ2-3; D is uncertain. Sequencing used PBMCs, obtained after 12 months of ibrutinib treatment. This TCR came from a human donor with chronic lymphocytic leukemia. This CDR3 reads CAISIPPRNTQYF. CDR3 nucleotide sequence: TGTGCCATCAGTATCCCGCCCCGCAATACGCAGTATTTT.